One and the same sample provided the 31 T cell receptor beta chains below, sequenced in a study of vaccination effects on CD4 cells after COVID-19. Their cognate antigens are unknown. This table comes from immunoSEQ multiplex PCR, and its TCRdb copy is limited to in-frame clones, with some not included. In the table there are some 69,000 clones, roughly 73% of which are singletons. Upon completion of around eleven days in culture, CD4+ T cells were isolated. Each participant was given two doses of one vaccine (BNT162b2 or mRNA-1273). This material consisted of CD4+ T cells from PBMCs cultured without peptide, taken after COVID-19 vaccination. Every receptor here comes from a human donor who received a COVID-19 vaccine.

The chain carries TRBV7-3 and TRBJ2-1; D perhaps matches TRBD1 (6 bases). This CDR3 is built from 13 residues. V was pared by 5 bases and J by 7 bases, with 12 bases between. The germline gives CDR1 SGHTA, CDR2 FQGTGA. The CDR3 protein is CASSLHRENEQFF. CDR3 bases: TGTGCCAGCAGCCTCCACAGGGAGAATGAGCAGTTCTTC.

The chain couples TRBV18 to TRBJ1-4; possible D gene TRBD1, 5 bases. Germline CDR1 and CDR2: KGHSH and LQKENI. V was trimmed by 2 bases and J by 6 bases, leaving 13 bases between them. The CDR3 has 15 residues. The CDR3 DNA is TGTGCCAGCTCACCATGGGGCGGAGGAGATGAAAAACTGTTTTTT. Residues: CASSPWGGGDEKLFF.

This rearrangement joins TRBV3-1 (or the pseudogene TRBV3-2) to TRBJ1-2, with D possibly being TRBD1 (5 bases). The length of the CDR3 is 16 residues. In germline, CDR1 is LGHDT, CDR2 YNNKEL (reference sequence). V lost 3 bases and J lost 4, with 18 bases in between. As DNA, the CDR3 is TGTGCCAGCAGCCACGCGGCGGGGAAGGGGACCTATGGCTACACCTTC. Protein product: CASSHAAGKGTYGYTF.

The sample holds a few counts of this clone. This chain links TRBV18 with TRBJ2-6; 7 bases align to TRBD1. Germline V lookup: CDR1 KGHSH, CDR2 LQKENI. The CDR3 is 17 residues long. Trimming at V came to 0 bases and at J to 0 bases, leaving 2 bases not matched to a gene. CDR3 in DNA: TGTGCCAGCTCACCACCAGGGGGCACCTCTGGGGCCAACGTCCTGACTTTC. This encodes CASSPPGGTSGANVLTF.

V gene TRBV3-1 (or the pseudogene TRBV3-2) combines with J gene TRBJ2-7, with TRBD1 matching over 9 bases. V dropped 0 bases and J dropped 4; count of bases not matched to a gene: 10. Germline V lookup: CDR1 LGHDT, CDR2 YNNKEL (reference sequence). The CDR3 is 17 amino acids. CDR3 nucleotide sequence: TGTGCCAGCAGCCAAGATGTGTCTGGGACAGGGTGTTACGAGCAGTACGTC. Translated, it gives CASSQDVSGTGCYEQYV.

The chain couples TRBV18 to TRBJ1-5; D not resolved. The CDR3 consists of 15 residues. Trimming removed 4 bases at V and 4 bases at J, with 14 bases between. The germline V gene encodes CDR1 KGHSH and CDR2 LQKENI. The CDR3, as DNA: TGTGCCAGCTCACTGGCGCAGGCGATAAATCAGCCCCAGCATTTT. Translation gives CASSLAQAINQPQHF.

The V call is TRBV7-3, the J call TRBJ2-2; 16 bases align to TRBD2. Losses at the gene ends were 0 bases for V and 4 bases for J; bases not matched to a gene: 5. The germline V gene has CDR1 SGHTA and CDR2 FQGTGA. CDR3 size: 19 residues. The CDR3 bases are TGTGCCAGCAGCTTAACCGGGACTAGCGGGGGGGTCGGCACCGGGGAGCTGTTTTTT. It specifies CASSLTGTSGGVGTGELFF.

This chain uses TRBV7-8 with TRBJ2-2; 9 positions match TRBD1. V trimming: 8 bases; J trimming: 1 base; junction bases outside the gene matches: 5. Germline values: CDR1 SGHVS, CDR2 FQNEAQ. CDR3 length equals 15 residues. The CDR3 coding sequence is TGTGCCAGCCCCGGGACAGGGATGAACACCGGGGAGCTGTTTTTT. This codes for CASPGTGMNTGELFF. The whole variable domain, remainder taken from reference TRBV7-8 and TRBJ2-2, is GAGVSQSPRYKVAKRGQDVALRCDPISGHVSLFWYQQALGQGPEFLTYFQNEAQLDKSGLPSDRFFAERPEGSVSTLKIQRTQQEDSAVYLCASPGTGMNTGELFFGEGSRLTVL.

The V gene is TRBV9, the J gene TRBJ2-5; D is perhaps TRBD1 (6 bases). The germline V gene has CDR1 SGDLS and CDR2 YYNGEE. Deletions cut 0 bases from V and 5 bases from J, with 14 bases between. The CDR3 consists of 15 residues. The CDR3 loop reads CASSVGQGQGETQYF. The CDR3 DNA follows: TGTGCCAGCAGCGTAGGTCAGGGGCAGGGGGAGACCCAGTACTTC.

This chain uses TRBV4-3 with TRBJ2-5; possibly TRBD2 for D (6 bases). The germline V gene encodes CDR1 LGHNA and CDR2 YSLEER. The CDR3 has 15 amino acids. Trimming cost V 0 bases and J 5 bases, with 13 bases left between them. The CDR3 nucleotides read TGCGCCAGCAGCCAAGAGACGGGGGTCCGGGAGACCCAGTACTTC. Residues: CASSQETGVRETQYF.

This chain joins TRBV29-1 and TRBJ1-2; unclear D gene. The CDR3 extends over 12 amino acids. Trimming took off 5 bases at V and 1 base at J, with 8 bases between the two ends. The germline V gene has CDR1 SQVTM and CDR2 ANQGSEA. CDR3 amino acids: CSVRPDNYGYTF. CDR3 DNA: TGCAGCGTTCGGCCCGATAACTATGGCTACACCTTC.

The V and J genes are TRBV19 and TRBJ1-1; D is possibly TRBD1 (5 bases). Germline CDR1 is LNHDA and CDR2 is SQIVND (reference sequence). The ends were cut back, 3 bases at V and 7 bases at J, with 12 bases in the middle. This CDR3 is built from 13 residues. CDR3 sequence (DNA): TGTGCCAGTAGTATTCCGGGACGGGTTGAAGCTTTCTTT. Translated, it gives CASSIPGRVEAFF. Variable domain in full (rest from reference TRBV19 and TRBJ1-1): DGGITQSPKYLFRKEGQNVTLSCEQNLNHDAMYWYRQDPGQGLRLIYYSQIVNDFQKGDIAEGYSVSREKKESFPLTVTSAQKNPTAFYLCASSIPGRVEAFFGQGTRLTVV.

This clone has only one observation. This sequence joins TRBV7-8 and TRBJ1-1, with D uncertain. The CDR3 has 13 amino acids. V lost 1 base and J lost 7, with 10 bases in between. Germline CDR1 reads SGHVS; CDR2 reads FQNEAQ. The CDR3 loop reads CASSLVGWVEAFF. The CDR3 coding sequence is TGTGCCAGCAGCTTAGTGGGATGGGTTGAAGCTTTCTTT.

This clone was seen a few times. V and J are TRBV6-1 and TRBJ1-6; D call uncertain. The germline V gene has CDR1 MNHNS and CDR2 SASEGT. Trimming pared 3 bases from V and 16 bases from J, leaving 13 bases between. CDR3 length: 12 amino acids. CDR3 in DNA: TGTGCCAGCAGTGATCGTTTCGGACTTCTCCACTTT. Translation: CASSDRFGLLHF.

In its sample, this clone was seen a few times. CDR3 amino acids: CAITGGRSNTGELFF. The CDR3 DNA reads as TGTGCCATCACCGGGGGGCGCTCGAACACCGGGGAGCTGTTTTTT. The chain couples TRBV10-3 to TRBJ2-2, with a weak D call TRBD2 (7 bases). CDR1 and CDR2 (germline): ENHRY, SYGVKD. Trimming removed 7 bases from V and 0 bases from J, with 12 bases in between. CDR3 size: 15 residues.

In its sample, this clone was seen a few times. The chain carries TRBV3-1 (or the pseudogene TRBV3-2) and TRBJ1-6; a weak D match, TRBD1 (5 bases). V dropped 6 bases and J dropped 8 bases, with 8 bases sitting between them. The CDR3 runs to 12 residues. The germline CDR1 and CDR2 sequences are LGHDT and YNNKEL (reference sequence). DNA for the CDR3: TGTGCCAGCAGTGTAGGGGATTCACCCCTCCACTTT. It translates to CASSVGDSPLHF.

This clone is termed medium-sized (0.01 to 0.1%). The V call is TRBV28, the J call TRBJ1-1, with 7 positions matching TRBD1. The V gene's germline CDR1 is MDHEN and CDR2 SYDVKM. The CDR3 totals 13 residues. The J segment lost 7 bases and the V segment lost 4 bases, leaving 6 bases of the junction unmatched. CDR3 sequence reads: CASSSLTGLEAFF. CDR3 bases: TGTGCCAGCAGTTCCCTGACAGGGCTTGAAGCTTTCTTT.

The rearrangement links TRBV5-8 to TRBJ2-7; 8 bases match TRBD1. Germline V CDR1 and CDR2: SGHTS, YDEGEE. The V gene end was trimmed by 5 bases and the J gene end by 3 bases; junction bases not matched to a gene: 7. This CDR3 region has 14 residues. CDR3 DNA sequence: TGTGCCAGCAGTTGGGGACAGGCGTTCTACGAGCAGTACGTC. This sequence encodes CASSWGQAFYEQYV.

This clone was observed a few times. The V and J genes are TRBV27 and TRBJ1-6; 10 positions agree with TRBD1. Germline CDR1 reads MNHEY; CDR2 reads SMNVEV (reference sequence). J was trimmed by 8 bases and V by 3 bases; bases with no gene match: 1. CDR3 length: 14 residues. This CDR3 reads CASSLDRGYSPLHF. CDR3 DNA sequence: TGTGCCAGCAGTTTGGACAGGGGGTATTCACCCCTCCACTTT.

The rearrangement uses TRBV28 and TRBJ2-1, with D perhaps matching TRBD1 or TRBD2 (6 bases each). The CDR3 length is 14 residues. The V end was cut by 3 bases, the J end by 5 bases, with 11 bases between. Per the germline V gene, CDR1 is MDHEN and CDR2 is SYDVKM. As DNA, the CDR3 is TGTGCCAGCAGTTTCGGGGGCTTACACAATGAGCAGTTCTTC. As protein: CASSFGGLHNEQFF.

This clone came up a few times. The CDR3 DNA sequence: TGTGCCAGCACACGAACCAGGGGTAACACCGGGGAGCTGTTTTTT. As protein: CASTRTRGNTGELFF. The chain recombines TRBV6-5 with TRBJ2-2; maybe TRBD1 (6 bases). V was shortened by 7 bases and J by 2 bases, with 14 bases between the two germline ends. The CDR3 is made up of 15 amino acids. Germline V gene data show CDR1 as MNHEY and CDR2 as SVGAGI.

The V gene is TRBV24-1, the J gene TRBJ1-2; 8 nucleotides align to TRBD1. V lost 2 bases to trimming and J lost 5 bases; unmatched junction nucleotides: 9. Per the germline V gene, CDR1 is KGHDR and CDR2 is SFDVKD. This CDR3 contains 16 residues. The CDR3 sequence: CATSDSGTGPPYGYTF. The CDR3 bases are TGTGCCACCAGTGATTCCGGGACAGGCCCCCCATATGGCTACACCTTC.

The V call is TRBV27, the J call TRBJ1-5, with D maybe TRBD1 (5 bases). V was trimmed by 6 bases and J by 0 bases, leaving 12 bases between them. This CDR3 is 15 amino acids long. The germline V gene encodes CDR1 MNHEY and CDR2 SMNVEV (reference sequence). CDR3 coding DNA: TGTGCCAGCAGAAGACAGATATATAGCAATCAGCCCCAGCATTTT. This codes for CASRRQIYSNQPQHF.

This clone has a handful of counts. The chain uses TRBV5-1 and TRBJ2-3; 11 positions match TRBD2. The CDR3 runs 15 residues. With 7 bases clipped from V and 3 bases from J, the junction kept 7 bases outside the gene matches. Looked up from germline, CDR1 is SGHRS and CDR2 is YFSETQ. Here the CDR3 reads CASGLAGGVTDTQYF. The CDR3 nucleotides read TGCGCCAGCGGTTTAGCGGGGGGGGTTACAGATACGCAGTATTTT.

This clone was seen more than once but under ten times. The CDR3 protein is CASSLPDRVAFF. CDR3 coding DNA: TGTGCCAGCAGTTTGCCGGACAGGGTTGCTTTCTTT. This chain links TRBV6-6 with TRBJ1-1; 8 bases align to TRBD1. The CDR3 sequence is 12 residues long. CDR1 MNHNY and CDR2 SVGAGI come from the germline V gene (reference sequence). V was clipped by 4 bases and J by 11 bases; unmatched bases: 6.

The chain links TRBV6-6 to TRBJ2-3; a weak D match, TRBD2 (6 bases). Trimming took off 1 base at V and 2 bases at J, with 13 bases between the two ends. The CDR3 extends over 16 amino acids. Germline V lookup: CDR1 MNHNY, CDR2 SVGAGI (reference sequence). The CDR3 loop is CASSYLGMGLTDTQYF. CDR3 nucleotide sequence: TGTGCCAGCAGTTACTTGGGGATGGGACTCACAGATACGCAGTATTTT.

The gene calls are TRBV9 and TRBJ1-3; TRBD1 matches 8 bases. The junction had 14 bases not matched to a gene; V was cut back by 0 bases and J by 3 bases. The CDR3 contains 19 residues. Germline V gives CDR1 SGDLS, CDR2 YYNGEE. For the CDR3, the DNA is TGTGCCAGCAGCGTAGAGGGGGACAGGTCGACGAGAAGTGGAAACACCATATATTTT. It translates to CASSVEGDRSTRSGNTIYF.

CDR3 coding DNA: TGTGCCAGCACGACAGCTTCGAACACTGAAGCTTTCTTT. Amino acids: CASTTASNTEAFF. The gene calls are TRBV27 and TRBJ1-1, with TRBD1 as a possible D gene (5 bases). V lost 7 bases to trimming and J lost 1 base, with 10 bases between them. The length of the CDR3 is 13 residues. CDR1 and CDR2 from the germline V gene are MNHEY and SMNVEV (reference sequence).

DNA of the CDR3: TGTGCCAGCAGCCTAGGACTAGCGGGGGGGACCGGGGAGCTGTTTTTT. Translation: CASSLGLAGGTGELFF. This sequence joins TRBV7-6 and TRBJ2-2; 15 bases are a match to TRBD2. Germline lookup yields CDR1 SGHVS and CDR2 FNYEAQ. V trimming: 5 bases; J trimming: 5 bases; junction bases outside the gene matches: 3. The CDR3 extends over 16 amino acids.

The chain combines TRBV20-1 with TRBJ2-7, with TRBD1 matching 10 bases. The junction had 7 bases not matched to a gene; V was cut back by 3 bases and J by 2 bases. Germline CDR1 DFQATT, CDR2 SNEGSKA (reference sequence). CDR3 length equals 15 residues. CDR3 in amino acids: CSASPGGTGAYEQYV. As DNA, the CDR3 is TGCAGTGCTAGTCCCGGGGGGACAGGGGCCTACGAGCAGTACGTC.

V and J are TRBV28 and TRBJ2-1; a weak D match, TRBD1 (5 bases). Trimming cost V 6 bases and J 8 bases, with 20 bases left between them. This CDR3 comprises 15 residues. From germline, CDR1 is MDHEN and CDR2 SYDVKM. The CDR3 DNA follows: TGTGCCAGCAGGCGTAGGATTCTACAGGACGATGAGCAGTTCTTC. Translated: CASRRRILQDDEQFF.